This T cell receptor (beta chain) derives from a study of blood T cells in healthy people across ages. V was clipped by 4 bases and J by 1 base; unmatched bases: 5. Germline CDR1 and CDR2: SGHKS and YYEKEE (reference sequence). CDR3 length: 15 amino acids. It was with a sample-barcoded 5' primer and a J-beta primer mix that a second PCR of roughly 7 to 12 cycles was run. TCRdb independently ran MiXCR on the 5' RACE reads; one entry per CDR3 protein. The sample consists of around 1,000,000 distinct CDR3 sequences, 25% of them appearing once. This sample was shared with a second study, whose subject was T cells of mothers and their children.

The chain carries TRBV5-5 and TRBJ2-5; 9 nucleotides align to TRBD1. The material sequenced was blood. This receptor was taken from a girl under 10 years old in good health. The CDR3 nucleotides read TGTGCCAGCAGCCTCCGGGACAGGGCCCAAGAGACCCAGTACTTC. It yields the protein CASSLRDRAQETQYF.